This TCR beta chain was recorded in a study of cytotoxic CD8 clonotypes in ibrutinib-treated CLL. Whole-study context: Partial responses numbered about 25 and complete responses 2; after a median about 72 months, about 14 stayed remitted and 12 progressed. General study points: With treatment, public clonotypes, which were uncommon, either contracted or remained stable.

Points on this clone: Its antigen remains unknown.

Clones were read by immunoSEQ multiplex PCR, and TCRdb kept only the in-frame ones, dropping some. This sample has 40,000 or so clones; over 60% occur once, and the top ten carry about a fifth. This CDR3 comprises 16 residues. Germline V CDR1 and CDR2: SQVTM, ANQGSEA. Trimming at V came to 4 bases and at J to 5 bases, leaving 13 bases not matched to a gene. The input for sequencing was PBMCs, taken after 24 months of ibrutinib treatment. The chain employs TRBV29-1 and TRBJ2-5; TRBD2 agrees at 10 bases. The sequence was collected from a human donor with chronic lymphocytic leukemia. Here the CDR3 reads CSVVILAGAGSETQYF. CDR3 nucleotides: TGCAGCGTTGTTATCCTAGCGGGAGCAGGGTCGGAGACCCAGTACTTC.